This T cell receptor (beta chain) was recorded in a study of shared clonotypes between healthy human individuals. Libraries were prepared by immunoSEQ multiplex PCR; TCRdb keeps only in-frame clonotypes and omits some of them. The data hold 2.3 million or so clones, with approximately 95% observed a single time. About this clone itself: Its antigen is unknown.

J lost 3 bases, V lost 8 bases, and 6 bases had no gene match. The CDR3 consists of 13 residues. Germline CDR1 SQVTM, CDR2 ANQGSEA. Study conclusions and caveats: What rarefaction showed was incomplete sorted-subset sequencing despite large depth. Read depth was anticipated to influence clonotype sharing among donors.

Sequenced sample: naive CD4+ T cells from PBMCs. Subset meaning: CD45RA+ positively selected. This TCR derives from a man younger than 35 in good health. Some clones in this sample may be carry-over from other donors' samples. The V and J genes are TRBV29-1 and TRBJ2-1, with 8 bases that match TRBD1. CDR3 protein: CSIVGQVYNEQFF. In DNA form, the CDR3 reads TGCAGCATCGTGGGACAGGTCTACAATGAGCAGTTCTTC.